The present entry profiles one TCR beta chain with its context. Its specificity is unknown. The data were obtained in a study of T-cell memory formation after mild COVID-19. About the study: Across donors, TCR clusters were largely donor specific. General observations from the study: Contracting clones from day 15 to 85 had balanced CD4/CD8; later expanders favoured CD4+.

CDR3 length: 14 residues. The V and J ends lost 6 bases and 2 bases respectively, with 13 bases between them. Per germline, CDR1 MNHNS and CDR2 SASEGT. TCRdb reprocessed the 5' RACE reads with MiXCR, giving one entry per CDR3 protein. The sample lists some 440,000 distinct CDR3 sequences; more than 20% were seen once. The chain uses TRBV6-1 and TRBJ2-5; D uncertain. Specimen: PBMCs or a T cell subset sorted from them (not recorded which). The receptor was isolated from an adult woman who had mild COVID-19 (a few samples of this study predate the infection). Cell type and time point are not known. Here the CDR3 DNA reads TGTGCCAGCAGACCCTTGAACGGACAAGAGACCCAGTACTTC. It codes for CASRPLNGQETQYF.